This section outlines one T cell receptor beta chain sequence together with its context. The sample belongs to a study of CD8+CD57+ T cells in acquired aplastic anemia. Genomic DNA, the template, was used for profiling of the TCR beta VDJ and CDR3. TCRdb re-called the reads through MiXCR, storing one row per CDR3 protein. This sample has around 200,000 distinct CDR3 sequences; around 47% occur once, and the top ten carry 8.5% to 10%. The V and J ends lost 6 bases and 4 bases respectively, with 10 bases between them. Germline values: CDR1 DFQATT, CDR2 SNEGSKA (reference sequence). The CDR3 consists of 12 residues. Patients picked for sequencing had shown CD8+CD57+ cell expansion detected by flow cytometry.

The chain uses TRBV20-1 and TRBJ1-5; D not resolved. This TCR was recovered from a human donor with aplastic anemia. The sample consisted of sorted CD4+, CD8+, or CD8+CD57+ T cells (not recorded which) from PBMCs. This chain's CDR3 is CSAGRVNQPQHF. CDR3 nucleotide sequence: TGCAGTGCCGGGCGCGTTAATCAGCCCCAGCATTTT.